One sample yielded the 11 T cell receptor beta chains listed below, sequenced in a study of T cell responses to AZD1222 COVID-19 vaccine. Measured with immunoSEQ multiplex PCR; TCRdb has only the in-frame clones, and not every one. The sample comprises around 130,000 clones, roughly nine tenths of which are singletons, and roughly a tenth rests with the top ten. The sample consisted of peripheral blood, taken 28 days after the second AZD1222 dose. The receptors were gathered from an adult who received the AZD1222 COVID-19 vaccine.

A single count supports this clone. The chain is built from TRBV7-2 and TRBJ1-2, with 10 bases aligning to TRBD1. This CDR3 has 16 residues. J gave up 7 bases and V 5 bases, and 13 bases lay outside the gene matches. Germline lookup yields CDR1 SGHTA and CDR2 FQGNSA. The CDR3: CASSIGQGGTFRGYTF. For the CDR3, the DNA is TGTGCCAGCAGCATCGGACAGGGGGGTACCTTTCGTGGCTACACCTTC.

CDR3 coding DNA: TGTGCCAGCTCGTCTGGGTATAATTCACCCCTCCACTTT. Its protein is CASSSGYNSPLHF. V and J are TRBV6-4 and TRBJ1-6; no definite D call. Trimming removed 8 bases at V and 4 bases at J, with 9 bases between. Germline CDR1 MRHNA, CDR2 SNTAGT. The CDR3 length is 13 residues.

This chain connects TRBV11-1 to TRBJ2-1; 9 bases map to TRBD2. The V segment lost 6 bases and the J segment 4 bases; nucleotides outside the gene matches: 10. Per the germline V gene, CDR1 is SGHAT and CDR2 is FQDESV (reference sequence). The CDR3 loop spans 16 amino acids. The CDR3 loop reads CASRAGTSNQYNEQFF. In DNA form, the CDR3 reads TGTGCCAGCAGGGCCGGGACTAGCAACCAATACAATGAGCAGTTCTTC.

There are a few counts of this clone. The V call is TRBV2, the J call TRBJ1-5; D unresolved. CDR3 length equals 14 residues. V shed 6 bases and J shed 3 bases, with 12 bases lying between them. Germline CDR1 reads SNHLY; CDR2 reads FYNNEI. CDR3 nucleotides: TGTGCCAGCAGACGAGATAGCGCCAATCAGCCCCAGCATTTT. This gives the protein CASRRDSANQPQHF.

V gene TRBV29-1 combines with J gene TRBJ1-2, with D tentatively TRBD1 (5 bases). Germline V gene sequence: CDR1 SQVTM, CDR2 ANQGSEA. The CDR3 length is 14 residues. Between the trimmed V and J ends, which lost 7 bases and 3 bases, there was a span of 18 bases. CDR3 in amino acids: CSARPGGTYYGYTF. CDR3 coding DNA: TGCAGCGCTCGACCCGGGGGGACCTACTATGGCTACACCTTC.

The V and J genes are TRBV12-3 or TRBV12-4 and TRBJ2-5; 9 nucleotides match TRBD2. The CDR3 contains 13 residues. Losses at the gene ends were 7 bases for V and 3 bases for J; bases not matched to a gene: 3. CDR3 sequence (DNA): TGTGCCAGCACTCAGCGGGGGGAAGAGACCCAGTACTTC. The encoded protein is CASTQRGEETQYF.

The DNA of the CDR3 is TGTGCCTGGAGCAGGGACCCAGGGAATGAAAAACTGTTTTTT. Translation gives CAWSRDPGNEKLFF. The rearrangement joins TRBV30 to TRBJ1-4; possibly TRBD1 for D (5 bases). Between the trimmed V and J ends, which lost 3 bases and 5 bases, there was a span of 13 bases. Germline assignment: CDR1 GTSNPN and CDR2 SVGIG (reference sequence). The CDR3 sequence is 14 residues long. Full variable domain (remainder filled in from reference TRBV30 and TRBJ1-4): SQTIHQWPATLVQPVGSPLSLECTVEGTSNPNLYWYRQAAGRGLQLLFYSVGIGQISSEVPQNLSASRPQDRQFILSSKKLLLSDSGFYLCAWSRDPGNEKLFFGSGTQLSVL.

The chain joins TRBV5-4 to TRBJ1-1, with unresolved D. V was pared by 4 bases and J by 3 bases, with 16 bases between. This CDR3 has 15 amino acids. Germline V gene sequence: CDR1 SGHNT, CDR2 YYREEE (reference sequence). The CDR3 here is CASSQTSILDTEAFF. CDR3 DNA: TGTGCCAGCAGCCAAACATCCATATTGGACACTGAAGCTTTCTTT.

This clone came up once. In nucleotides, the CDR3 is TGCAGCGTTGAAGACAGTCTCTATGGCTACACCTTC. Protein: CSVEDSLYGYTF. The chain uses TRBV29-1 and TRBJ1-2; D is unresolved. CDR1 and CDR2 (germline): SQVTM, ANQGSEA. This CDR3 is built from 12 residues. Trimming removed 0 bases from V and 4 bases from J, with 6 bases in between.

The chain's CDR3 is CASSFQGGYGYTF. Written as DNA, the CDR3 is TGTGCCAGCAGTTTCCAGGGTGGCTATGGCTACACCTTC. The chain is built from TRBV12-3 or TRBV12-4 and TRBJ1-2, with D possibly TRBD1 on 5 matching bases. The CDR3 runs 13 residues. The V end lost 3 bases, the J end lost 4 bases, and 9 bases lay between the germline ends.

V is TRBV11-2 and J is TRBJ2-1; 7 bases match TRBD2. The CDR3 is made up of 14 amino acids. Germline CDR1 reads SGHAT; CDR2 reads FQNNGV. After removal of 5 bases from V and 4 bases from J, the junction contained 5 bases not matched to a gene. CDR3 sequence: CASSGGEGYNEQFF. CDR3 nucleotide sequence: TGTGCCAGCAGCGGCGGGGAGGGTTACAATGAGCAGTTCTTC.